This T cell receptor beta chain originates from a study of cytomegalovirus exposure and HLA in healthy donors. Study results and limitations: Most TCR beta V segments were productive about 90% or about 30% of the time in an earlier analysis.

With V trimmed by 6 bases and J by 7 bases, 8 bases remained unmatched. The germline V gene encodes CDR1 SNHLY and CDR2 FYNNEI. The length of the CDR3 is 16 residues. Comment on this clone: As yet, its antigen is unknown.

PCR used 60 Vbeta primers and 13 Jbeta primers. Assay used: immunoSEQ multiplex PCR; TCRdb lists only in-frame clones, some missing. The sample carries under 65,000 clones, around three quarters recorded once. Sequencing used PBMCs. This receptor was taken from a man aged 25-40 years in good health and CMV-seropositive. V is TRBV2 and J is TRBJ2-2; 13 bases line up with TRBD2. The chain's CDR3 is CASRTPGLAGSGELFF. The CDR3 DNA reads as TGTGCCAGCAGAACTCCGGGACTAGCGGGGAGCGGGGAGCTGTTTTTT.